The 9 T cell receptor beta chains given below trace back to one sample, sequenced in a study of CD8 T cells in ankylosing spondylitis. TCRdb ran MiXCR on the 5' RACE reads and lists one entry per CDR3 protein. The table lists approximately 220,000 distinct CDR3 sequences, approximately 24% of them singletons, with 6.6% in the top ten. The sample was blood, either unsorted or a sorted T cell fraction (not recorded which). Receptors originate from a male donor with ankylosing spondylitis or in good health (not recorded which).

This clonotype was picked up many times. The chain employs TRBV3-1 and TRBJ1-1; D gene uncertain. Germline V gene lookup returns CDR1 LGHDT and CDR2 YNNKEL (reference sequence). V lost 1 base to trimming and J lost 5 bases, with 11 bases between them. This CDR3 region has 14 residues. The DNA of the CDR3 is TGTGCCAGCAGCCAAGGGTCAGATCGAACTGAAGCTTTCTTT. Translating it yields CASSQGSDRTEAFF.

This clonotype was picked up many times. The rearrangement links TRBV5-6 to TRBJ2-4, with unresolved D. V shed 5 bases and J shed 3 bases, with 9 bases lying between them. Germline assignment: CDR1 SGHDT and CDR2 YYEEEE. The CDR3 totals 13 residues. CDR3 bases: TGTGCCAGCAGTGGGCGGAACAAAAACATTCAGTACTTC. It translates to CASSGRNKNIQYF. Together with reference TRBV5-6 and TRBJ2-4, the CDR3 gives the full variable domain: DAGVTQSPTHLIKTRGQQVTLRCSPKSGHDTVSWYQQALGQGPQFIFQYYEEEERQRGNFPDRFSGHQFPNYSSELNVNALLLGDSALYLCASSGRNKNIQYFGAGTRLSVL.

This chain joins TRBV5-6 and TRBJ2-6; a possible D gene is TRBD1 (6 bases). With 4 bases removed from V and 0 bases from J, the gap between germline ends came to 14 bases. Germline CDR1 is SGHDT and CDR2 is YYEEEE. The CDR3 totals 17 residues. The CDR3 DNA follows: TGTGCCAGCAGCCCCCGGGACAAATTCTCTGGGGCCAACGTCCTGACTTTC. Amino acids: CASSPRDKFSGANVLTF.

V is TRBV10-1 and J is TRBJ2-5, with no clear D. The CDR3 consists of 16 residues. Germline CDR1 reads WNHNN; CDR2 reads SYGVQD (reference sequence). Trimming pared 0 bases from V and 6 bases from J, leaving 17 bases between. CDR3 amino acids: CASSESVLNDVKTQYF. The CDR3 DNA follows: TGCGCCAGCAGTGAGTCCGTCCTTAACGATGTGAAGACCCAGTACTTC.

This clonotype was recorded many times. The rearrangement joins TRBV29-1 to TRBJ1-4; D is unclear. CDR1 SQVTM and CDR2 ANQGSEA come from the germline V gene. The CDR3 covers 10 residues. Between the trimmed V and J ends, which lost 6 bases and 13 bases, there was a span of 12 bases. The chain's CDR3 is CSVMQGRLFF. Here the CDR3 DNA reads TGCAGCGTGATGCAAGGTAGACTGTTTTTT.

This clonotype was seen many times. The V and J genes are TRBV6-5 and TRBJ2-1; tentatively, D is TRBD1 (6 bases). V lost 2 bases and J 2 bases, leaving 10 bases between the germline ends. This CDR3 is 15 amino acids long. Germline V CDR1 and CDR2: MNHEY, SVGAGI. CDR3 protein: CASSYDTGTYNEQFF. The CDR3 DNA follows: TGTGCCAGCAGTTACGATACAGGGACCTACAATGAGCAGTTCTTC.

This clonotype has at least ten counts. The gene calls are TRBV5-6 and TRBJ2-2; TRBD2 matches at 8 bases. Losses at the gene ends were 0 bases for V and 6 bases for J; bases not matched to a gene: 7. CDR3 length equals 16 residues. Germline V gene data show CDR1 as SGHDT and CDR2 as YYEEEE. The CDR3 sequence: CASSLGSGRGAGELFF. DNA for the CDR3: TGTGCCAGCAGCTTGGGAAGCGGGAGAGGCGCCGGGGAGCTGTTTTTT.

This clonotype was counted between two and nine times. The chain recombines TRBV5-1 with TRBJ2-7; perhaps TRBD2 as D (5 bases). Trimming stripped 3 bases from V and 2 bases from J, with 9 bases between. CDR1 and CDR2 (germline): SGHRS, YFSETQ. The CDR3 is 13 amino acids. CDR3 nucleotide sequence: TGCGCCAGCAGCTCGGGATTAGCCTACGAGCAGTACTTC. Amino acid sequence: CASSSGLAYEQYF.

V usage is TRBV12-3 or TRBV12-4 and J usage is TRBJ2-7; TRBD1 might be the D (6 bases). The CDR3 is made up of 16 amino acids. Trimming pared 3 bases from V and 4 bases from J, leaving 19 bases between. The DNA for the CDR3 is TGTGCCAGCAGTTTCCCTCCAGGGGTAGGAGGTTACGAGCAGTACTTC. Residues: CASSFPPGVGGYEQYF.